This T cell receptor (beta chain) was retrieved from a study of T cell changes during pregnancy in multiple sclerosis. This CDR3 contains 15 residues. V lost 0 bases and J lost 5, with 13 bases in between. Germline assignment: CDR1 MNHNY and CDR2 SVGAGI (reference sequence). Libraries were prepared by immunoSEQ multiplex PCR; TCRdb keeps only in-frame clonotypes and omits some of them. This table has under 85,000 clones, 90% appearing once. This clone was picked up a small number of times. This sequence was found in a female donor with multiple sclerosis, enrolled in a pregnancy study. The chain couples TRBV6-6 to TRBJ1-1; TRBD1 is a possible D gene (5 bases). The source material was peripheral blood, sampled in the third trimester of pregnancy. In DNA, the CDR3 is TGTGCCAGCAGTTACTCCGCAGGGCAGGGAACTGAAGCTTTCTTT. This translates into CASSYSAGQGTEAFF.